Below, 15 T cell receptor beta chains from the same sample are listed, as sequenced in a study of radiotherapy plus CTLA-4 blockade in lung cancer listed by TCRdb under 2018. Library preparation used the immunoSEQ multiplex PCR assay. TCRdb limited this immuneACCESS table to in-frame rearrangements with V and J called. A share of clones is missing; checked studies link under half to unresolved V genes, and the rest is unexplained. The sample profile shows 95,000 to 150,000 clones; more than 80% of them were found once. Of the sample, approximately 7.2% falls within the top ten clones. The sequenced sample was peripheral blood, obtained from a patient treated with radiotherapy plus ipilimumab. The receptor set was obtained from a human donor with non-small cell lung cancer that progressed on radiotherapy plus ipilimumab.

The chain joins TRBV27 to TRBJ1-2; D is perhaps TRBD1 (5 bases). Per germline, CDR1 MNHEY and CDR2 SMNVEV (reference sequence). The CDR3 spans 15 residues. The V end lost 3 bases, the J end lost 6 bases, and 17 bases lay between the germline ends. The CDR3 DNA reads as TGTGCCAGCAGTTTGTTGGGGGGACGTGGCGATGGCTACACCTTC. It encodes CASSLLGGRGDGYTF.

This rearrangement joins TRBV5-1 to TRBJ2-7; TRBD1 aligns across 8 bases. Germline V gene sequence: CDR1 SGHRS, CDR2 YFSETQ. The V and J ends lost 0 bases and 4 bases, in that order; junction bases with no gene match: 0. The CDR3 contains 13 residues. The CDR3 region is CASSLDRGYEQYF. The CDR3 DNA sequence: TGCGCCAGCAGCTTGGACAGGGGGTACGAGCAGTACTTC.

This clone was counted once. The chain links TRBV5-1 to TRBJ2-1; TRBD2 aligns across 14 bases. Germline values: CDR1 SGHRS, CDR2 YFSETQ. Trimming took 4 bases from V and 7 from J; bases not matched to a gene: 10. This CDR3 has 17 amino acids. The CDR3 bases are TGCGCCAGCAGCGCAGGGACTAGCGGGAGCAGTGGGAATGAGCAGTTCTTC. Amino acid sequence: CASSAGTSGSSGNEQFF.

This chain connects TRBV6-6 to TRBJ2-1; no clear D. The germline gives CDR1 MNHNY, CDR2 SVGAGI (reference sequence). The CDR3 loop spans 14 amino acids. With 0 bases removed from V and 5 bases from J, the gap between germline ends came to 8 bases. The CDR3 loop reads CASSYSGRDNEQFF. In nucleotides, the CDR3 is TGTGCCAGCAGTTACTCAGGACGGGACAATGAGCAGTTCTTC.

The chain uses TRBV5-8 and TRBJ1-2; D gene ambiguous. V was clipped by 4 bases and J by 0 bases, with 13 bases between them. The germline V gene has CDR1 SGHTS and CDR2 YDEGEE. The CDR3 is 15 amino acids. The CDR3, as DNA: TGTGCCAGCAGCAGGACGGGGAATACTAACTATGGCTACACCTTC. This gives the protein CASSRTGNTNYGYTF.

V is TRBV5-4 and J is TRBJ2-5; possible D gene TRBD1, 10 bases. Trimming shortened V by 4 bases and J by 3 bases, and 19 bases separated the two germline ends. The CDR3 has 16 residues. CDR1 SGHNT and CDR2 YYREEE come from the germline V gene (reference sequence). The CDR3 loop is CASSAGGTGVKETQYF. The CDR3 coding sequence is TGTGCCAGCAGCGCGGGGGGGACAGGGGTGAAAGAGACCCAGTACTTC.

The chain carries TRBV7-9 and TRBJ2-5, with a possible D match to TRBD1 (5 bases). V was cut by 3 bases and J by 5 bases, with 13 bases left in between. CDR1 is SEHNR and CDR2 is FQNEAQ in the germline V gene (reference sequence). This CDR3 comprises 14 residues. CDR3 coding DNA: TGTGCCAGCAGCTTCGGCCAGGGTGGCGAGACCCAGTACTTC. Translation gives CASSFGQGGETQYF. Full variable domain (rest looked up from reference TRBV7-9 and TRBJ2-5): DTGVSQNPRHKITKRGQNVTFRCDPISEHNRLYWYRQTLGQGPEFLTYFQNEAQLEKSRLLSDRFSAERPKGSFSTLEIQRTEQGDSAMYLCASSFGQGGETQYFGPGTRLLVL.

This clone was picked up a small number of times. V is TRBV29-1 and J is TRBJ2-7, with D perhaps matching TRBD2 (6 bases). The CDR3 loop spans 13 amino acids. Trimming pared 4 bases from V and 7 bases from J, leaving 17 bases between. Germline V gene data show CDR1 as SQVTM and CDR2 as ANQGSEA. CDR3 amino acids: CSVVGRAAGEQYF. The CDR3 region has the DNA TGCAGCGTTGTTGGCAGGGCGGCGGGGGAGCAGTACTTC.

Here the CDR3 DNA reads TGTGCCAGCAGCTTGCCCCTGGACACTGAAGCTTTCTTT. Its protein product is CASSLPLDTEAFF. This chain connects TRBV5-4 to TRBJ1-1, with D unclear. The CDR3 sequence is 13 residues long. Germline assignment: CDR1 SGHNT and CDR2 YYREEE (reference sequence). Trimming took 1 base from V and 3 from J, leaving 7 bases between them.

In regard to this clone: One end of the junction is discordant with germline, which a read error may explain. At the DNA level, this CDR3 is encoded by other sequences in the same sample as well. The CDR3 sequence: CASSEGGAGTEAFF. As DNA, the CDR3 is TGTGCCAGCAGCGAAGGGGGCGCGGGCACTGAAGCTTTCTTT. This chain uses TRBV5-1 with TRBJ1-1; 7 bases are a match to TRBD1. Germline-derived CDR1 and CDR2 are SGHRS and YFSETQ. The CDR3 has 14 amino acids.

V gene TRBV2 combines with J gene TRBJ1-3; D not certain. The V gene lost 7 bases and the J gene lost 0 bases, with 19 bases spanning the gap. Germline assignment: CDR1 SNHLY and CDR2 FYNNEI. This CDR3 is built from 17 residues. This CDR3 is CASTKPDHIYSGNTIYF. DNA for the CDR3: TGTGCCAGCACCAAACCTGATCACATTTACTCTGGAAACACCATATATTTT.

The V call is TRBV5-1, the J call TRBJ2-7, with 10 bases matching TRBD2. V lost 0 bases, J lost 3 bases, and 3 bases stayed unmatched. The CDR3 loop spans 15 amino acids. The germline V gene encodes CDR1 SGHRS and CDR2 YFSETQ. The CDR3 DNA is TGCGCCAGCAGCTTGGGTGGACTAGCGGTCTACGAGCAGTACTTC. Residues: CASSLGGLAVYEQYF.

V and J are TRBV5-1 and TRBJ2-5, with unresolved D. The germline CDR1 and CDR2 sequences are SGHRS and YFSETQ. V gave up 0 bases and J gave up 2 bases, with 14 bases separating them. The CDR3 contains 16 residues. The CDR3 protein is CASSLGYGVNQETQYF. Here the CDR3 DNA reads TGCGCCAGCAGCTTGGGGTATGGGGTTAATCAAGAGACCCAGTACTTC.

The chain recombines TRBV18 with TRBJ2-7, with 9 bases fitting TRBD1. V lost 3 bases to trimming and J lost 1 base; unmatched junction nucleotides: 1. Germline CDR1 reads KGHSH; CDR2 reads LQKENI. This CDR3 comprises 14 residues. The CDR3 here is CASSPGTGSYEQYF. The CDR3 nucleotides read TGTGCCAGCTCACCCGGGACAGGGTCCTACGAGCAGTACTTC.

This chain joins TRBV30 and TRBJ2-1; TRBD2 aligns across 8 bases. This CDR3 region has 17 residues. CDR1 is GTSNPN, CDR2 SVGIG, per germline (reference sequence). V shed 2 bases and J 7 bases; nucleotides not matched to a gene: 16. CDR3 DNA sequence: TGTGCCTGGAGTCCCTACCCCCCCAGCGGGAGTAGAAATGAGCAGTTCTTC. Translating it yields CAWSPYPPSGSRNEQFF.